This T cell receptor beta chain was recorded in a study of technical replicates of blood from four donors. The germline V gene has CDR1 SQVTM and CDR2 ANQGSEA. The CDR3 sequence is 14 residues long. V gave up 7 bases and J gave up 4 bases; unmatched junction bases: 11. TCRdb keeps only in-frame clones here, not all; method: immunoSEQ multiplex PCR. Of tens of thousands of clones in the sample, 90% to 97% were seen once. The receptor's source is a human donor in good health. Sequencing used T cells isolated from PBMCs. The chain is built from TRBV29-1 and TRBJ2-3, with 7 bases that match TRBD1. The CDR3 nucleotides read TGCAGCGGGACGGACAGGTTGGGATCAGATACGCAGTATTTT. The encoded protein is CSGTDRLGSDTQYF.